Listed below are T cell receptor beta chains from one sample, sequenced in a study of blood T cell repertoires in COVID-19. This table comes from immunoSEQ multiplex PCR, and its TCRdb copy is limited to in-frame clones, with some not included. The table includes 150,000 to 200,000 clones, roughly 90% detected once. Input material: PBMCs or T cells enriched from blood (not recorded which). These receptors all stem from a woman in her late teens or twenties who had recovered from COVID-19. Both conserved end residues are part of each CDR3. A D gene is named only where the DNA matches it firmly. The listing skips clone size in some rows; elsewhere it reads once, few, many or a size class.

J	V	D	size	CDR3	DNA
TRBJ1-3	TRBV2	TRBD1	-	CASSASRDRVTGNTIYF	TGTGCCAGCAGTGCTTCTAGGGACAGGGTGACAGGAAACACCATATATTTT
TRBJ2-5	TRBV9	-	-	CASSSGVATLKETQYF	TGTGCCAGCAGCTCAGGGGTGGCGACATTGAAGGAGACCCAGTACTTC
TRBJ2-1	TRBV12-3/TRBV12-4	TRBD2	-	CASSPGGPQFF	TGTGCCAGCAGTCCGGGAGGTCCTCAGTTCTTC
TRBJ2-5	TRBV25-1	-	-	CASSETLRETQYF	TGTGCCAGCAGTGAAACGCTCAGGGAGACCCAGTACTTC
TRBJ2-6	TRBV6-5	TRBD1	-	CAGGTGGDGANVLTF	TGTGCCGGGGGGACAGGGGGCGATGGGGCCAACGTCCTGACTTTC
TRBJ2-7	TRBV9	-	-	CASSVTGSSYEQYF	TGTGCCAGCAGCGTGACAGGATCTTCCTACGAGCAGTACTTC
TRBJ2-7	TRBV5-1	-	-	CASSFGRSSYEQYF	TGCGCCAGCAGCTTTGGCAGAAGCTCCTACGAGCAGTACTTC
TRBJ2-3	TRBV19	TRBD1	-	CASSPGDRGSTDTQYF	TGTGCCAGTAGTCCAGGGGACAGGGGGAGTACAGATACGCAGTATTTT
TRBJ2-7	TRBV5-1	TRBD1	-	CASSGGQVGSYEQYF	TGCGCCAGCAGCGGGGGACAGGTCGGATCCTACGAGCAGTACTTC
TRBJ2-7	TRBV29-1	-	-	CSVEFELSGSYEQYF	TGCAGCGTTGAATTTGAGTTGAGTGGCTCCTACGAGCAGTACTTC
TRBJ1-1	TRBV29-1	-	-	CSVESRLRATEAFF	TGCAGCGTTGAATCACGCCTGAGGGCCACTGAAGCTTTCTTT
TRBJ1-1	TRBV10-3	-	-	CAISGGGSTEAFF	TGTGCCATCAGTGGGGGGGGTAGCACTGAAGCTTTCTTT
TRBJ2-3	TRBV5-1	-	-	CASSLGSTSTDTQYF	TGCGCCAGCAGCTTGGGGAGTACTAGCACAGATACGCAGTATTTT
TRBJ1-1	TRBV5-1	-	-	CASSRIGLTTEAFF	TGCGCCAGCAGCCGAATCGGACTTACAACTGAAGCTTTCTTT
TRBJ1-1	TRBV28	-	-	CASSLRWDTEAFF	TGTGCCAGCAGTTTGCGGTGGGACACTGAAGCTTTCTTT
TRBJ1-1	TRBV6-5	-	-	CASTAQTANTEAFF	TGTGCCAGCACTGCACAGACAGCGAACACTGAAGCTTTCTTT
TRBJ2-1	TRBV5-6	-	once	CASSLAGVRDEQFF	TGTGCCAGCAGCTTGGCCGGGGTTCGGGATGAGCAGTTCTTC
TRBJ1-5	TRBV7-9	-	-	CASSPISSNQPQHF	TGTGCCAGCAGCCCGATTAGTAGCAATCAGCCCCAGCATTTT
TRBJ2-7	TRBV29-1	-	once	CSVAGPAGIYEQYF	TGCAGCGTCGCGGGACCCGCCGGGATCTACGAGCAGTACTTC
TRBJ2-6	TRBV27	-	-	CASSLSGPVWANVLTF	TGTGCCAGCAGTTTATCTGGCCCGGTCTGGGCTAACGTCCTGACTTTC
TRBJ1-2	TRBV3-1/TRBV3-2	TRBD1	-	CASSQEGAGGGFGYTF	TGTGCCAGCAGCCAAGAAGGGGCGGGAGGGGGCTTTGGCTACACCTTC
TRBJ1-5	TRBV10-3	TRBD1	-	CAISESGQHNQPQHF	TGTGCCATCAGTGAATCGGGACAGCACAATCAGCCCCAGCATTTT
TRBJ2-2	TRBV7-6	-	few	CASSLAAGSTGELFF	TGTGCCAGCAGCTTAGCCGCGGGGAGCACCGGGGAGCTGTTTTTT
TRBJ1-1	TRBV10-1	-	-	CASWTAYIEAFF	TGCGCCAGCTGGACAGCATATATCGAAGCTTTCTTT
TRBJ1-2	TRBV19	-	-	CASRFDGDLYGYTF	TGTGCCAGTCGTTTTGACGGGGATTTGTATGGCTACACCTTC
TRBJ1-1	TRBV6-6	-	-	CASSSPQGTEAFF	TGTGCCAGCAGTTCCCCCCAGGGGACTGAAGCTTTCTTT
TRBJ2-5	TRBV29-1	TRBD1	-	CSVEGTGTRYQETQYF	TGCAGCGTTGAAGGGACAGGGACACGATACCAAGAGACCCAGTACTTC
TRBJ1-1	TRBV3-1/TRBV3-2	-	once	CASSQSWSTEAFF	TGTGCCAGCAGCCAATCCTGGAGCACTGAAGCTTTCTTT
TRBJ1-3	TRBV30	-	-	CAWSVRGGSGNTIYF	TGTGCCTGGAGTGTACGGGGAGGTTCTGGAAACACCATATATTTT
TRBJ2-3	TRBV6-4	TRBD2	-	CASRRLALTDTQYF	TGTGCCAGCCGACGACTAGCGTTAACAGATACGCAGTATTTT
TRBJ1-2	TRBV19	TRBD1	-	CASSKPGQGVNGYTF	TGTGCCAGTAGTAAACCGGGACAGGGAGTAAATGGCTACACCTTC
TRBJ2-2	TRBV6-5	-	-	CASNKNTGELFF	TGTGCCAGCAACAAGAACACCGGGGAGCTGTTTTTT
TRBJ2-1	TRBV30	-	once	CAWEGDSYNEQFF	TGTGCCTGGGAGGGGGACTCCTACAATGAGCAGTTCTTC
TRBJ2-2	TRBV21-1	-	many	CASSKAGTETGELFF	TGTGCCAGCAGCAAAGCGGGGACAGAAACCGGGGAGCTGTTTTTT
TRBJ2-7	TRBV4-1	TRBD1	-	CASSRAGTGGNEQYF	TGCGCCAGCAGCCGAGCAGGGACAGGGGGCAACGAGCAGTACTTC
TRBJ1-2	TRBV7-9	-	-	CASSPGGGYGYTF	TGTGCCAGCAGCCCCGGAGGAGGCTATGGCTACACCTTC
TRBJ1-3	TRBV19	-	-	CASSMGSSGNTIYF	TGTGCCAGTAGTATGGGGAGCTCTGGAAACACCATATATTTT
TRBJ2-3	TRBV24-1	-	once	CATSDISGGRGDTQYF	TGTGCCACCAGTGATATATCCGGGGGGCGAGGAGATACGCAGTATTTT
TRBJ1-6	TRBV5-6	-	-	CASRGAGDNSPLHF	TGTGCCAGTCGGGGGGCAGGAGATAATTCACCCCTCCACTTT
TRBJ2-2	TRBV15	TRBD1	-	CATSRGIGQGTGELFF	TGTGCCACCAGCAGGGGAATTGGACAGGGCACCGGGGAGCTGTTTTTT
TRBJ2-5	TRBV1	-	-	CTSSLRTSGGQETQYF	TGCACCAGCAGCCTTAGGACTAGCGGGGGTCAAGAGACCCAGTACTTC
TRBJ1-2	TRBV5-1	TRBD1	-	CASSLARDRGHGYTF	TGCGCCAGCAGCTTGGCCCGGGACAGGGGGCATGGCTACACCTTC
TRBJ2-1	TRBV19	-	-	CASSRVNEQFF	TGTGCCAGTAGTAGAGTTAATGAGCAGTTCTTC
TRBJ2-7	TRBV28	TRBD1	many	CASSSTGTGRTEQYF	TGTGCCAGCAGCTCGACCGGGACAGGGAGGACCGAGCAGTACTTC
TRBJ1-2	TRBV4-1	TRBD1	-	CASSQVGTGKFGYTF	TGCGCCAGCAGCCAAGTGGGGACAGGGAAATTTGGCTACACCTTC
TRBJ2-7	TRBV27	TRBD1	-	CAIKDGTGLHEQYF	TGTGCCATCAAAGACGGGACAGGGCTCCACGAGCAGTACTTC
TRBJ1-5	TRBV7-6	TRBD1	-	CASSMGQGSNQPQHF	TGTGCCAGCAGCATGGGACAGGGTAGCAATCAGCCCCAGCATTTT
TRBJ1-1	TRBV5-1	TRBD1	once	CASSTGQGRNTEAFF	TGCGCCAGCAGCACCGGACAGGGAAGGAACACTGAAGCTTTCTTT
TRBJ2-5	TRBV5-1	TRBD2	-	CASSFGLGETQYF	TGCGCCAGCAGCTTCGGACTAGGGGAGACCCAGTACTTC
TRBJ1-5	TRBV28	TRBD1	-	CASSLKGQGGGQPQHF	TGTGCCAGCAGTCTAAAGGGACAGGGGGGAGGTCAGCCCCAGCATTTT
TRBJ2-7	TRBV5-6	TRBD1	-	CASSLGTGATYEQYF	TGTGCCAGCAGCCTTGGGACAGGGGCGACCTACGAGCAGTACTTC
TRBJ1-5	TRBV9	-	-	CASSVVRYSNQPQHF	TGTGCCAGCAGCGTAGTACGGTATAGCAATCAGCCCCAGCATTTT
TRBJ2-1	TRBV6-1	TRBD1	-	CASSAQPTGTSYNEQFF	TGTGCCAGCAGTGCGCAACCGACAGGGACCTCCTACAATGAGCAGTTCTTC
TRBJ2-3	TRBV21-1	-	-	CASLLSTRAGDSSTDTQYF	TGTGCCAGCTTACTTTCGACAAGGGCGGGAGACTCTAGCACAGATACGCAGTATTTT
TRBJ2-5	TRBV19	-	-	CASSPAQRETQYF	TGTGCCAGTAGCCCCGCGCAGAGGGAGACCCAGTACTTC
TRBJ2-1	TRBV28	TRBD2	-	CASTHPSGLYNEQFF	TGTGCCAGCACGCATCCTAGCGGTTTATACAATGAGCAGTTCTTC
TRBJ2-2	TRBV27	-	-	CASTRTNTGELFF	TGTGCCAGCACCAGGACGAACACCGGGGAGCTGTTTTTT
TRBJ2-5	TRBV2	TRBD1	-	CASSEAPGGLQETQYF	TGTGCCAGCAGTGAAGCCCCAGGGGGCCTCCAAGAGACCCAGTACTTC
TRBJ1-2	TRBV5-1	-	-	CASRVDSRYGYTF	TGCGCCAGCAGGGTCGACAGTCGCTATGGCTACACCTTC
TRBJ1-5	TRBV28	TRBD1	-	CASSRDRGREGQPQHF	TGTGCCAGCAGCCGGGACAGGGGGCGCGAAGGCCAGCCCCAGCATTTT